This note documents a single TCR beta chain sequence. This CDR3 is built from 14 residues. Trimming shortened V by 1 base and J by 1 base, and 7 bases separated the two germline ends. The germline gives CDR1 SGHAT, CDR2 FQNNGV. Original methodology: Nucleated cell number was recorded as an estimate derived from reference gene primer amplification. Repertoires were generated with immunoSEQ multiplex PCR, while TCRdb's copy carries only in-frame clones and drops some. The V and J calls and clone size were taken over from that table, and D and trimming were inferred from the DNA. This sample has around 170,000 clones, with about 90% found just once. This sample was included in a study of blood T cell repertoires in COVID-19.

Sequencing was carried out using peripheral blood. The origin of this receptor is a man in his sixties with acute or convalescent COVID-19. This chain connects TRBV11-2 to TRBJ1-1; D gene ambiguous. Here the CDR3 DNA reads TGTGCCAGCAGCTTAGCGGGGAAGAACACTGAAGCTTTCTTT. Protein: CASSLAGKNTEAFF. The whole variable domain, filled in from reference TRBV11-2 and TRBJ1-1, reads EAGVAQSPRYKIIEKRQSVAFWCNPISGHATLYWYQQILGQGPKLLIQFQNNGVVDDSQLPKDRFSAERLKGVDSTLKIQPAKLEDSAVYLCASSLAGKNTEAFFGQGTRLTVV.